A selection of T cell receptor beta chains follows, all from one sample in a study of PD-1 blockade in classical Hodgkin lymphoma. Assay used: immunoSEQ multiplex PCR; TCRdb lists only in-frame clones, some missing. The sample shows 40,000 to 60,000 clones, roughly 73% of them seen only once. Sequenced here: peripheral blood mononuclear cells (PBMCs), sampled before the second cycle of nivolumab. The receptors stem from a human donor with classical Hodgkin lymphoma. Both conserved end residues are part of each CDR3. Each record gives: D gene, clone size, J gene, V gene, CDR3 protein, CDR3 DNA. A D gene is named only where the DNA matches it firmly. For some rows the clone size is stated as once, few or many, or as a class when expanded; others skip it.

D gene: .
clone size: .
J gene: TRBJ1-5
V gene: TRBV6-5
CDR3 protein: CASSYGGGQPQHF
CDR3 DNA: TGTGCCAGCAGTTACGGTGGGGGGCAGCCCCAGCATTTT

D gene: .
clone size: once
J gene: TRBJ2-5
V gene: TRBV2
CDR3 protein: CASSEWPASQETQYF
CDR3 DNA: TGTGCCAGCAGTGAATGGCCGGCGAGCCAAGAGACCCAGTACTTC

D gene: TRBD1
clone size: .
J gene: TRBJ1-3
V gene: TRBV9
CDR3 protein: CASSVEQGDSIYGNTIYF
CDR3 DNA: TGTGCCAGCAGCGTAGAACAAGGGGACAGCATTTACGGAAACACCATATATTTT

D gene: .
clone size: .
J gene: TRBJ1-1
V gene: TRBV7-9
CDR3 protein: CASSLQGGGTEAFF
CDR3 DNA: TGTGCCAGCAGCTTACAGGGCGGCGGCACTGAAGCTTTCTTT

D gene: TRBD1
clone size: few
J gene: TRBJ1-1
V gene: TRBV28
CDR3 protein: CASSLPRQGNWAEAFF
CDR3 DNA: TGTGCCAGCAGTTTACCGAGACAGGGGAATTGGGCTGAAGCTTTCTTT

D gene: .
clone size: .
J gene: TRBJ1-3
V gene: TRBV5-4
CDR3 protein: CASSLVAGNTIYF
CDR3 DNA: TGTGCCAGCAGCTTGGTAGCTGGAAACACCATATATTTT

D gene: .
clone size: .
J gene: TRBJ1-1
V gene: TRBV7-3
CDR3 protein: CASSLIASMNTEAFF
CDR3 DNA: TGTGCCAGCAGCTTAATCGCCTCGATGAACACTGAAGCTTTCTTT

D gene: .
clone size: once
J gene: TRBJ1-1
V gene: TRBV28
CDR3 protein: CASSLRSEAFF
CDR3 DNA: TGTGCCAGCAGTTTGCGCAGTGAGGCTTTCTTT

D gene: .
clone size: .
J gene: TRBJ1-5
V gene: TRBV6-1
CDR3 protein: CASVQGNNQPQHF
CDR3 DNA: TGTGCCAGTGTCCAGGGAAACAATCAGCCCCAGCATTTT

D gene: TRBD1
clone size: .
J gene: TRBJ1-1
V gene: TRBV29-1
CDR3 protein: CSVGIQGSTEAFF
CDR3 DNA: TGCAGCGTTGGAATACAGGGGTCCACTGAAGCTTTCTTT

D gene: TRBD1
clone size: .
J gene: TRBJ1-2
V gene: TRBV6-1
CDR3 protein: CASREGTGEGRYGYTF
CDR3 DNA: TGTGCCAGCAGAGAAGGGACAGGGGAGGGACGCTATGGCTACACCTTC

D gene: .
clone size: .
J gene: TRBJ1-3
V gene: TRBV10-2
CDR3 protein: CASASGNTIYF
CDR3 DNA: TGCGCCAGTGCCTCTGGAAACACCATATATTTT

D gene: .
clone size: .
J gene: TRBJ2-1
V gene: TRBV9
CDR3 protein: CASSAAGDGDNEQFF
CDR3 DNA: TGTGCCAGCAGCGCCGCAGGGGACGGGGACAATGAGCAGTTCTTC

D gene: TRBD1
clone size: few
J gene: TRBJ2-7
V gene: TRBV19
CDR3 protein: CASSMGQSDSYEQYF
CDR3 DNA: TGTGCCAGTAGTATGGGACAGTCGGACTCCTACGAGCAGTACTTC

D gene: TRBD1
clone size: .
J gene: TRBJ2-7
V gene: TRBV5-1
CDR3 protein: CASSLAGTGLASYEQYF
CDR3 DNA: TGCGCCAGCAGCTTGGCGGGGACAGGGTTAGCCTCCTACGAGCAGTACTTC

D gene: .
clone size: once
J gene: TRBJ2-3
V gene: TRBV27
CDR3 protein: CASSLAGNGFNTDTQYF
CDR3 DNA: TGTGCCAGCAGTTTAGCGGGCAATGGGTTTAACACAGATACGCAGTATTTT

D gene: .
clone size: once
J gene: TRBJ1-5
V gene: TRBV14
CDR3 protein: CASSQGSFNQPQHF
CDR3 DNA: TGTGCCAGCAGCCAAGGGAGTTTTAATCAGCCCCAGCATTTT

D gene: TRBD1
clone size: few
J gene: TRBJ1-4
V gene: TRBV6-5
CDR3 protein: CASSPTQGQKKLFF
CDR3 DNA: TGTGCCAGCAGCCCGACCCAGGGACAGAAAAAACTGTTTTTT

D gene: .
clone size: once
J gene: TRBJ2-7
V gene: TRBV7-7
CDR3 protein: CASSLEWVGEQYF
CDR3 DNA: TGTGCTAGCAGCTTAGAATGGGTGGGCGAGCAGTACTTC

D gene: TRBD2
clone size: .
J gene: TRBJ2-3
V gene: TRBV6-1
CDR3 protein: CASSLGLADTQYF
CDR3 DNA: TGTGCCAGCAGTCTGGGACTAGCGGATACGCAGTATTTT

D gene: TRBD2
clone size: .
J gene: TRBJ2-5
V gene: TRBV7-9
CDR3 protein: CASSWTGGETQYF
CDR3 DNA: TGTGCCAGCAGCTGGACGGGAGGGGAGACCCAGTACTTC

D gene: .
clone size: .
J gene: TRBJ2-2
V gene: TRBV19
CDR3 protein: CASSISGELFF
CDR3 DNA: TGTGCCAGTAGTATTTCAGGGGAGCTGTTTTTT

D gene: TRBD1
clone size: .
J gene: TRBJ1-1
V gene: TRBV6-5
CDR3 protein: CASSLGTGSGTEAFF
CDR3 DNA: TGTGCCAGCAGTTTAGGGACAGGGTCGGGCACTGAAGCTTTCTTT

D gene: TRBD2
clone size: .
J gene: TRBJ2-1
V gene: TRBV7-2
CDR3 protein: CASSLRTSVNEQFF
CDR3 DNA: TGTGCCAGCAGCTTAAGGACTAGCGTCAATGAGCAGTTCTTC

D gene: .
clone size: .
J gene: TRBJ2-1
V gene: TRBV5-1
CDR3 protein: CASSLDVGGMAHNEQFF
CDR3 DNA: TGCGCCAGCAGCTTGGATGTCGGGGGAATGGCCCACAATGAGCAGTTCTTC

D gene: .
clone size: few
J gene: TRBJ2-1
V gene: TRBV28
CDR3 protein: CASSFGQLYNEQFF
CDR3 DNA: TGTGCCAGCAGTTTCGGACAGCTCTACAATGAGCAGTTCTTC

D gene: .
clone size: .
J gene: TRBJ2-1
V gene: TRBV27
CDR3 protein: CASSGFPSYNEQFF
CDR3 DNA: TGTGCCAGCAGTGGGTTCCCCTCCTACAATGAGCAGTTCTTC

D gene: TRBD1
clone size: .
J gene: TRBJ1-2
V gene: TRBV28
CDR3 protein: CASSLSDRVYGYTF
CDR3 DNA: TGTGCCAGCAGTTTATCAGACAGGGTCTATGGCTACACCTTC

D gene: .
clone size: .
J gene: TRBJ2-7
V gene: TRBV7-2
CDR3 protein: CASSLPPPYEQYF
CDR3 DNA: TGTGCCAGCAGCCTCCCGCCTCCGTACGAGCAGTACTTC

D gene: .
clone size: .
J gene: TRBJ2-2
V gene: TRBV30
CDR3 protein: CAWSWKPWGELFF
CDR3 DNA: TGTGCCTGGAGTTGGAAACCCTGGGGGGAGCTGTTTTTT

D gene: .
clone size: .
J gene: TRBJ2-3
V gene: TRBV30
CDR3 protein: CAWSRGTPISTDTQYF
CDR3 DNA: TGTGCCTGGAGCCGGGGGACCCCGATTAGCACAGATACGCAGTATTTT

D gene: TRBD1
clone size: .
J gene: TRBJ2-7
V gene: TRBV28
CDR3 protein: CASSGGQGARYEQYF
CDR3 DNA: TGTGCCAGCAGTGGGGGACAGGGGGCGCGGTACGAGCAGTACTTC

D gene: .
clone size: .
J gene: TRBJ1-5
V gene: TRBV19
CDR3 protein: CASSSGFGNQPQHF
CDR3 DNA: TGTGCCAGTAGTTCTGGGTTCGGCAATCAGCCCCAGCATTTT

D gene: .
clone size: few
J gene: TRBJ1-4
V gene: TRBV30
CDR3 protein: CAWSPGNEKLFF
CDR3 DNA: TGTGCCTGGAGTCCTGGAAATGAAAAACTGTTTTTT

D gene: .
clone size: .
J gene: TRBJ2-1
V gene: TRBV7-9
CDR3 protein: CASSPPLREQFF
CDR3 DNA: TGTGCCAGCAGCCCGCCCCTCCGTGAGCAGTTCTTC

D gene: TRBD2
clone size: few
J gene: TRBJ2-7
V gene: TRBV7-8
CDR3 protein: CASSLAPSGPYEQYF
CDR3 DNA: TGTGCCAGCAGCTTAGCCCCTAGCGGACCCTACGAGCAGTACTTC

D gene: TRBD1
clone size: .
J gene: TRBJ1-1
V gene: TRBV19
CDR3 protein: CASSMDRGGNTEAFF
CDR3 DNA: TGTGCCAGTAGTATGGACAGGGGCGGGAACACTGAAGCTTTCTTT

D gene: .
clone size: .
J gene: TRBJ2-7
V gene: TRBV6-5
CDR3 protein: CASSSGTQVSEQYF
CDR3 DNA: TGTGCCAGCTCCTCCGGGACCCAGGTCTCCGAGCAGTACTTC

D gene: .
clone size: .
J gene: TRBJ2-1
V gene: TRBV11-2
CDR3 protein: CASSLRTVYNEQFF
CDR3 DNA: TGTGCCAGCAGCTTAAGGACGGTCTACAATGAGCAGTTCTTC

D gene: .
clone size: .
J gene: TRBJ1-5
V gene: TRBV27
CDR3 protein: CASSLNPLYSNQPQHF
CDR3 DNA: TGTGCCAGCAGTTTAAACCCACTATATAGCAATCAGCCCCAGCATTTT

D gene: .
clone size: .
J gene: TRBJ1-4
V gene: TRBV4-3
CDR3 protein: CASSQDTAGGEKLFF
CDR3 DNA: TGCGCCAGCAGCCAAGATACGGCAGGCGGTGAAAAACTGTTTTTT

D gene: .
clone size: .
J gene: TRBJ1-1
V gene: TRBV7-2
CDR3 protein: CASSSRSGGLTEAFF
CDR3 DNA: TGTGCCAGCAGCTCAAGGTCGGGTGGTTTGACTGAAGCTTTCTTT

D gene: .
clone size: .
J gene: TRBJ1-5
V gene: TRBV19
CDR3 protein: CASSIRGASNQPQHF
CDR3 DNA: TGTGCCAGTAGTATTAGGGGAGCCTCCAATCAGCCCCAGCATTTT

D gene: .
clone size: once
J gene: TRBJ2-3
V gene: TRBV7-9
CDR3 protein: CASEIADTQYF
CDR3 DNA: TGTGCCAGCGAAATCGCAGATACGCAGTATTTT

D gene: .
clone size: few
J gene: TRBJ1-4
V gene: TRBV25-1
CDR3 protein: CASSRSSGRGEKLFF
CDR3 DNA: TGTGCCAGCAGTAGGAGCTCGGGGCGCGGGGAAAAACTGTTTTTT

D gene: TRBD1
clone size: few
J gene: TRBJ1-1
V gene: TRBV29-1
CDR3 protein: CSGRDSNTEAFF
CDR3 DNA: TGCAGCGGCCGGGACAGCAACACTGAAGCTTTCTTT

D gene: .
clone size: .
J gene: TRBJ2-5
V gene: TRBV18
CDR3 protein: CASSSKGGGETQYF
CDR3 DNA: TGTGCCAGCTCAAGTAAGGGCGGAGGAGAGACCCAGTACTTC

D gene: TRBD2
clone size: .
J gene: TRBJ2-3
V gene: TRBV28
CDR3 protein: CASSFRGGADTQYF
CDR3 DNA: TGTGCCAGCAGCTTCCGGGGGGGCGCAGATACGCAGTATTTT

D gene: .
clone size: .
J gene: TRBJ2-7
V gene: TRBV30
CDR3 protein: CAWRLDSISYEQYF
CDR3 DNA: TGTGCCTGGAGGTTAGACAGTATCTCCTACGAGCAGTACTTC

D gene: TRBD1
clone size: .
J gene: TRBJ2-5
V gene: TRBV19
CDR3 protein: CATRTGTGGPETQYF
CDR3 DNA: TGTGCCACCAGAACCGGGACAGGGGGCCCAGAGACCCAGTACTTC

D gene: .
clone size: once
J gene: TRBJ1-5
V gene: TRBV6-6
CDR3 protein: CASSYGLNSNQPQHF
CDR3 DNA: TGTGCCAGCAGTTATGGGTTGAATAGCAATCAGCCCCAGCATTTT

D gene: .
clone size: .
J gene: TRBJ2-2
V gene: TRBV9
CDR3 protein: CASSVERLQYTGELFF
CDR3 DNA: TGTGCCAGCAGCGTAGAGAGGCTCCAGTACACCGGGGAGCTGTTTTTT

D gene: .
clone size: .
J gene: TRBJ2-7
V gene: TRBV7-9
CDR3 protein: CASSLVLDSEQYF
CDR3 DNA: TGTGCCAGCAGTCTCGTCTTAGACTCGGAGCAGTACTTC

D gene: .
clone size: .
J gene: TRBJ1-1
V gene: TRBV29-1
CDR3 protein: CSVGGPAGLNTEAFF
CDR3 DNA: TGCAGCGTTGGGGGGCCGGCAGGGCTGAACACTGAAGCTTTCTTT

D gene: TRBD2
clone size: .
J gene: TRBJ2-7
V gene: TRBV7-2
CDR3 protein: CASSLSSGSGWSEQYF
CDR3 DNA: TGTGCCAGCAGCTTATCTAGCGGGAGTGGTTGGTCCGAGCAGTACTTC

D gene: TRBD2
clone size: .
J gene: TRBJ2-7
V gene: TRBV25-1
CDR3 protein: CASLPSGRPYEQYF
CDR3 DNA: TGTGCCAGCCTACCTAGCGGGAGGCCCTACGAGCAGTACTTC

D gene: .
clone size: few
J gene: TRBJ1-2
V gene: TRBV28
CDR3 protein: CASSTLFGYTF
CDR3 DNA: TGTGCCAGCAGTACCCTGTTTGGCTACACCTTC

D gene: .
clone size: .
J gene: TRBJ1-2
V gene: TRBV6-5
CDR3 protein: CASSYSGMGYGYTF
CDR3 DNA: TGTGCCAGCAGTTACTCGGGTATGGGCTATGGCTACACCTTC

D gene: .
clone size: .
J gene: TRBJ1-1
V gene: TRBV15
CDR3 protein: CATSREGGNGEAFF
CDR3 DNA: TGTGCCACCAGCAGAGAAGGGGGAAATGGTGAAGCTTTCTTT

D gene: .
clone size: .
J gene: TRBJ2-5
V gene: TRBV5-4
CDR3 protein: CASSLKGTETQYF
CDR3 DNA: TGTGCCAGCAGCTTGAAGGGGACGGAGACCCAGTACTTC